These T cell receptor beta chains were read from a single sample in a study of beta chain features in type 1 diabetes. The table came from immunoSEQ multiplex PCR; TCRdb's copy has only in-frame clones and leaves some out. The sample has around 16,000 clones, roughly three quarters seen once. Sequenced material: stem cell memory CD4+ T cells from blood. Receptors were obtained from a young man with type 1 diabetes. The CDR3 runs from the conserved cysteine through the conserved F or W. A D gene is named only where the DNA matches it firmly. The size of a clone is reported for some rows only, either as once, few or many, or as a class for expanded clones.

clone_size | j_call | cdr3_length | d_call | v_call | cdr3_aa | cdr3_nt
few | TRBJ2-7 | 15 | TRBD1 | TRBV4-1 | CASRSRDRIGYEQYF | TGCGCCAGCAGATCACGGGACAGGATCGGCTACGAGCAGTACTTC
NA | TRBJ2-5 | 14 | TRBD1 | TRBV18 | CASRGQMYQETQYF | TGTGCCAGCCGGGGACAGATGTACCAAGAGACCCAGTACTTC
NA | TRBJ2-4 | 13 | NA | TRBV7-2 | CASSASAKNIQYF | TGTGCCAGCAGCGCGAGTGCCAAAAACATTCAGTACTTC
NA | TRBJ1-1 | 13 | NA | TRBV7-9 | CASSPNRESEAFF | TGTGCCAGCAGCCCGAACAGGGAAAGTGAAGCTTTCTTT
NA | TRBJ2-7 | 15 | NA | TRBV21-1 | CASSKVKGTGNEQYF | TGTGCCAGCAGCAAAGTGAAGGGGACAGGGAACGAGCAGTACTTC
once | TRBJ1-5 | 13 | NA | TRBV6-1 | CASTQERNQPQHF | TGTGCCAGCACGCAGGAAAGGAATCAGCCCCAGCATTTT
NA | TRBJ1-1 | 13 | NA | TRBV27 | CASKRGGETEAFF | TGTGCCAGCAAACGTGGGGGGGAGACTGAAGCTTTCTTT
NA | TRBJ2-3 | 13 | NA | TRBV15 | CATSIAGTDTQYF | TGTGCCACCAGCATTGCGGGCACAGATACGCAGTATTTT
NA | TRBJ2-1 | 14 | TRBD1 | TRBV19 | CASSTGQGYNEQFF | TGTGCCAGTTCGACGGGACAGGGCTACAATGAGCAGTTCTTC
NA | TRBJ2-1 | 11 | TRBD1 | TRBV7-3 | CASRGQSEQFF | TGTGCCAGCAGGGGACAGAGTGAGCAGTTCTTC
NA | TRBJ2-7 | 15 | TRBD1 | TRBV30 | CAWNSPGQGSGEQYF | TGTGCCTGGAATTCACCGGGACAGGGGTCGGGCGAGCAGTACTTC
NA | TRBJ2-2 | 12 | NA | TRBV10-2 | CASSRNTGELFF | TGCGCCAGCAGCAGGAACACCGGGGAGCTGTTTTTT
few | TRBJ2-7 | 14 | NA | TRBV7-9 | CASSFGTGTYEQYF | TGTGCCAGCAGCTTTGGTACAGGGACCTACGAGCAGTACTTC
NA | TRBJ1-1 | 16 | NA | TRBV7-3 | CASSPQGASLNTEAFF | TGTGCCAGCAGCCCCCAGGGCGCGAGCCTGAACACTGAAGCTTTCTTT
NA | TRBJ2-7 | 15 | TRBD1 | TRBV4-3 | CASSQDYGRGYEQYF | TGCGCCAGCAGCCAAGATTACGGCAGGGGGTACGAGCAGTACTTC
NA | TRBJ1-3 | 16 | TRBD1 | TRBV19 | CASSTWGQLSGNTIYF | TGTGCCAGTAGTACGTGGGGACAGCTCTCTGGAAACACCATATATTTT
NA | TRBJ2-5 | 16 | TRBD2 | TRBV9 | CASSVGGSGDLGTQYF | TGTGCCAGCAGCGTAGGGGGTAGCGGGGATTTGGGGACCCAGTACTTC
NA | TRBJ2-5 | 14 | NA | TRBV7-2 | CASSLDGGAGTQYF | TGTGCCAGCAGCTTAGATGGGGGGGCAGGGACCCAGTACTTC
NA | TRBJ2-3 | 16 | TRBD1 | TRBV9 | CASSPRQGANTDTQYF | TGTGCCAGCAGCCCCCGACAGGGGGCGAATACAGATACGCAGTATTTT
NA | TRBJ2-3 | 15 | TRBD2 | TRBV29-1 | CSVDSTGGQRDTQYF | TGCAGCGTTGACTCTACGGGGGGGCAGCGAGATACGCAGTATTTT
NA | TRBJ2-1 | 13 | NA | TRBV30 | CAWSVVHGNEQFF | TGTGCCTGGAGTGTCGTTCACGGCAATGAGCAGTTCTTC
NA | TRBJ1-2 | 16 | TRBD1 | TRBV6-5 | CASSSGVAGTVYGYTF | TGTGCCAGCAGTTCCGGAGTAGCCGGGACAGTCTATGGCTACACCTTC
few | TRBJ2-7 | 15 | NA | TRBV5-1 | CASSPGSGRGYEQYF | TGCGCCAGCAGCCCGGGCAGTGGTAGGGGGTACGAGCAGTACTTC
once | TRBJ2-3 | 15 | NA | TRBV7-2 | CASSFGSGGTDTQYF | TGTGCCAGCAGCTTCGGGAGTGGTGGGACGGATACGCAGTATTTT
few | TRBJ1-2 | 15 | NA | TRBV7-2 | CASSLAQVVPYGYTF | TGTGCCAGCAGCTTAGCGCAGGTAGTGCCGTATGGCTACACCTTC
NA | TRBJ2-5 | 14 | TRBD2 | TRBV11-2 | CASKSMSGGETQYF | TGTGCCAGCAAGAGTATGAGCGGGGGAGAGACCCAGTACTTC
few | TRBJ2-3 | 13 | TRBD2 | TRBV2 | CASSEVSSGTQYF | TGTGCCAGCAGTGAAGTGTCTAGCGGGACGCAGTATTTT
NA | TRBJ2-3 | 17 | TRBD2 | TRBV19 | CASSTRTSGGLTDTQYF | TGTGCCAGTAGTACACGGACTAGCGGGGGTCTCACAGATACGCAGTATTTT
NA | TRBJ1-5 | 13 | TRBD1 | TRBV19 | CASSIQGDQPQHF | TGTGCCAGTAGTATCCAGGGGGATCAGCCCCAGCATTTT
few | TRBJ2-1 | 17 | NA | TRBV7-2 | CASSPAGGSMSYNEQFF | TGTGCCAGCAGCCCGGCCGGGGGTTCAATGTCCTACAATGAGCAGTTCTTC
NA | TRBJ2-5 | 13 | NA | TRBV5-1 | CASSLAAGETQYF | TGCGCCAGCAGCTTGGCCGCGGGGGAGACCCAGTACTTC